The 27 T cell receptor beta chains below all came from one sample that was sequenced in a study of tumour-infiltrating T cells in Burkitt lymphoma (dated by TCRdb to 2019 to 2021). Library method: the immunoSEQ multiplex PCR assay. TCRdb stores this immuneACCESS table with in-frame sequences only. Part of the clones is absent; in the studies checked, under half of the shortfall reflects unresolved V genes, and no reason is known for the rest. The sample records tens of thousands of clones, around 30% of which are singletons. The ten top clones hold 2.9% of the sample. Material for sequencing was tumor tissue. These TCRs come from a human donor with Burkitt lymphoma.

V usage is TRBV19 and J usage is TRBJ1-1; the D gene is possibly TRBD1 (6 bases). The CDR3 runs 14 residues. Germline V lookup: CDR1 LNHDA, CDR2 SQIVND (reference sequence). V was cut by 4 bases and J by 3 bases, with 12 bases left in between. The CDR3 reads CASSSLTGYTEAFF. DNA of the CDR3: TGTGCCAGTAGTAGCCTTACAGGGTACACTGAAGCTTTCTTT.

This clone has more than one count but fewer than ten. The V call is TRBV7-6, the J call TRBJ2-2; D uncertain. Germline values: CDR1 SGHVS, CDR2 FNYEAQ. Between the trimmed V and J ends, which lost 2 bases and 7 bases, there was a span of 5 bases. The CDR3 runs to 12 residues. CDR3 nucleotides: TGTGCCAGCAGCTTAAGTCGCGGGGAGCTGTTTTTT. Its protein product is CASSLSRGELFF.

The chain couples TRBV11-2 to TRBJ1-4, with unresolved D. Germline V gene lookup returns CDR1 SGHAT and CDR2 FQNNGV. Trimming shortened V by 2 bases and J by 0 bases, and 10 bases separated the two germline ends. The CDR3 sequence is 16 residues long. CDR3 coding DNA: TGTGCCAGCAGCTTAAGAGGAACCACAACTAATGAAAAACTGTTTTTT. It yields the protein CASSLRGTTTNEKLFF.

The CDR3 DNA reads as TGTGCCAGCAGCCAAGACGGTAAGGGAGGGACTGAAGCTTTCTTT. Translated, it gives CASSQDGKGGTEAFF. V and J are TRBV14 and TRBJ1-1; D not resolved. The CDR3 is 15 amino acids. The germline V and J ends were trimmed by 0 bases and 5 bases, with 13 bases remaining between them. Germline-derived CDR1 and CDR2 are SGHDN and FVKESK.

The chain recombines TRBV7-2 with TRBJ2-5, with 11 positions matching TRBD2. V was pared by 5 bases and J by 5 bases, with 10 bases of the junction left unmatched. Germline CDR1 and CDR2: SGHTA and FQGNSA. The CDR3 is made up of 16 amino acids. The CDR3 sequence is CASSAQLAGVWETQYF. In DNA, the CDR3 is TGTGCCAGCAGCGCTCAACTAGCGGGGGTGTGGGAGACCCAGTACTTC.

The rearrangement uses TRBV4-1 and TRBJ1-1, with no clear D. Germline V CDR1 and CDR2: MGHRA, YSYEKL. Trimming removed 0 bases at V and 5 bases at J, with 16 bases between. This CDR3 comprises 16 residues. The CDR3, as DNA: TGCGCCAGCAGCCAAGATGGGTCCATTACTTGGACTGAAGCTTTCTTT. It translates to CASSQDGSITWTEAFF.

In this sample, this clone turned up a few times. This chain uses TRBV5-1 with TRBJ2-3; 11 bases align to TRBD1. CDR1 is SGHRS and CDR2 is YFSETQ in the germline V gene. The CDR3 has 15 residues. V gave up 4 bases and J gave up 2 bases; unmatched junction bases: 3. The CDR3 is CASSIGQGATDTQYF. For the CDR3, the DNA is TGCGCCAGCAGCATAGGACAGGGGGCCACAGATACGCAGTATTTT. Combining the CDR3 with reference TRBV5-1 and TRBJ2-3 gives the whole variable domain KAGVTQTPRYLIKTRGQQVTLSCSPISGHRSVSWYQQTPGQGLQFLFEYFSETQRNKGNFPGRFSGRQFSNSRSEMNVSTLELGDSALYLCASSIGQGATDTQYFGPGTRLTVL.

This clone was found a few times. V usage is TRBV11-2 and J usage is TRBJ2-2; D is unclear. The CDR3 contains 13 residues. CDR1 is SGHAT and CDR2 is FQNNGV in the germline V gene. V lost 5 bases and J 0 bases, leaving 4 bases between the germline ends. The CDR3 coding sequence is TGTGCCAGCAGCGCCTCGAACACCGGGGAGCTGTTTTTT. Protein product: CASSASNTGELFF.

This clone came up a few times. This chain connects TRBV7-8 to TRBJ1-2; the D is unclear. The CDR3 is made up of 14 amino acids. Germline V gene sequence: CDR1 SGHVS, CDR2 FQNEAQ. The V gene lost 2 bases and the J gene lost 4 bases, with 11 bases spanning the gap. For the CDR3, the DNA is TGTGCCAGCAGCTTATCGGACTCCCCCTATGGCTACACCTTC. Protein sequence: CASSLSDSPYGYTF. Looking up the rest from reference TRBV7-8 and TRBJ1-2 gives the full variable domain: GAGVSQSPRYKVAKRGQDVALRCDPISGHVSLFWYQQALGQGPEFLTYFQNEAQLDKSGLPSDRFFAERPEGSVSTLKIQRTQQEDSAVYLCASSLSDSPYGYTFGSGTRLTVV.

The chain is built from TRBV6-1 and TRBJ1-5; D remains ambiguous. Trimming took off 6 bases at V and 5 bases at J, with 17 bases between the two ends. The CDR3 length is 15 residues. Germline V CDR1 and CDR2: MNHNS, SASEGT. For the CDR3, the DNA is TGTGCCAGCAGCGCCCGGCGCGCGTCCGATCAGCCCCAGCATTTT. The encoded protein is CASSARRASDQPQHF.

J is TRBJ1-2 and V is TRBV18; maybe TRBD1 (5 bases). This CDR3 spans 15 amino acids. The germline V and J ends were trimmed by 4 bases and 7 bases, with 19 bases remaining between them. Germline values: CDR1 KGHSH, CDR2 LQKENI. CDR3 sequence (DNA): TGTGCCAGCTCACTACGGGGCGGGGAAGGCTCTGGCTACACCTTC. It yields the protein CASSLRGGEGSGYTF.

This clone was seen more than once but under ten times. CDR3: CASSSLTGGSEQYF. As DNA, the CDR3 is TGCGCCAGCAGCTCACTGACAGGGGGGAGCGAGCAGTACTTC. The chain has TRBV5-1 and TRBJ2-7; 9 nucleotides agree with TRBD1. The J segment lost 6 bases and the V segment lost 3 bases, leaving 7 bases of the junction unmatched. This CDR3 comprises 14 residues. Germline V lookup: CDR1 SGHRS, CDR2 YFSETQ.

The chain carries TRBV4-2 and TRBJ2-1, with a possible D match to TRBD2 (7 bases). The CDR3 has 16 residues. The V end lost 0 bases, the J end lost 8 bases, and 17 bases lay between the germline ends. Germline V gene lookup returns CDR1 LGHNA and CDR2 YNFKEQ. The CDR3: CASSQDGRGGLDEQFF. The CDR3 coding sequence is TGTGCCAGCAGCCAAGATGGGAGGGGGGGCCTGGATGAGCAGTTCTTC.

This clone was observed a few times. The CDR3 is CASRPGRWGTEAFF. The DNA of the CDR3 is TGTGCCAGCAGGCCGGGACGCTGGGGGACTGAAGCTTTCTTT. This chain links TRBV6-5 with TRBJ1-1, with D possibly TRBD1 on 5 matching bases. The CDR3 extends over 14 amino acids. The ends were cut back, 6 bases at V and 5 bases at J, with 16 bases in the middle. The germline gives CDR1 MNHEY, CDR2 SVGAGI.

This clone was detected only a few times. This chain connects TRBV5-4 to TRBJ2-5; weak D call: TRBD2 (7 bases). Germline V gene data show CDR1 as SGHNT and CDR2 as YYREEE (reference sequence). This CDR3 is built from 16 residues. Between the trimmed V and J ends, which lost 4 bases and 2 bases, there was a span of 18 bases. The CDR3 is CASSAPQGGGQETQYF. The DNA for the CDR3 is TGTGCCAGCAGCGCACCTCAGGGAGGGGGACAAGAGACCCAGTACTTC.

The J gene is TRBJ2-3, the V gene TRBV5-1; 7 bases align to TRBD2. This CDR3 spans 15 amino acids. With 3 bases clipped from V and 4 bases from J, the junction kept 8 bases outside the gene matches. Germline loops: CDR1 SGHRS, CDR2 YFSETQ. Written as DNA, the CDR3 is TGCGCCAGCAGCTCCCGGACTAGTGAGGCAGATACGCAGTATTTT. It specifies CASSSRTSEADTQYF.

This clone was seen a handful of times. This chain connects TRBV2 to TRBJ2-2; possibly TRBD1 or TRBD2 for D (6 bases each). This CDR3 region has 15 residues. Germline-derived CDR1 and CDR2 are SNHLY and FYNNEI. Trimming removed 6 bases from V and 1 base from J, with 12 bases in between. The CDR3 DNA reads TGTGCCAGCAGGGCGGGACAAGAGAACACCGGGGAGCTGTTTTTT. Its protein product is CASRAGQENTGELFF.

The table lists this clone with a few counts. This sequence joins TRBV10-3 and TRBJ1-2, with 8 bases that match TRBD1. The CDR3 runs to 15 residues. Trimming took 5 bases from V and 4 from J; bases not matched to a gene: 9. Germline V gives CDR1 ENHRY, CDR2 SYGVKD. CDR3 sequence reads: CAISPGGGAGYGYTF. CDR3 nucleotide sequence: TGTGCCATCAGTCCAGGGGGCGGGGCCGGCTATGGCTACACCTTC.

The chain carries TRBV28 and TRBJ1-1, with unresolved D. The germline V gene has CDR1 MDHEN and CDR2 SYDVKM. V was clipped by 1 base and J by 1 base, with 4 bases between them. This CDR3 comprises 13 residues. The DNA of the CDR3 is TGTGCCAGCAGTTTATTCAAGAACACTGAAGCTTTCTTT. It codes for CASSLFKNTEAFF.

This clone was detected only a few times. J is TRBJ2-3 and V is TRBV7-2; D is unresolved. Germline CDR1 and CDR2: SGHTA and FQGNSA. The CDR3 has 16 amino acids. V was shortened by 0 bases and J by 1 base, with 11 bases between the two germline ends. The CDR3 sequence: CASSLARPVGTDTQYF. In nucleotides, the CDR3 is TGTGCCAGCAGCTTAGCGAGGCCAGTTGGCACAGATACGCAGTATTTT.

The chain couples TRBV5-6 to TRBJ1-3; D possibly corresponds to TRBD1 (6 bases). The germline CDR1 and CDR2 sequences are SGHDT and YYEEEE. V lost 3 bases and J lost 8, with 15 bases in between. This CDR3 has 14 residues. CDR3 loop: CASSSGGQRHTIYF. In DNA form, the CDR3 reads TGTGCCAGCAGCTCGGGGGGACAAAGACACACCATATATTTT.

DNA for the CDR3: TGTGCCAGCAGTTACTCGAGGAGAGCCTTCACCCACGAGCAGTACTTC. This sequence encodes CASSYSRRAFTHEQYF. This rearrangement joins TRBV6-5 to TRBJ2-7; D remains unclear. CDR3 length: 16 residues. Trimming took 0 bases from V and 5 from J, leaving 17 bases between them. In germline, CDR1 is MNHEY, CDR2 SVGAGI.

The chain is built from TRBV7-2 and TRBJ2-2; D gene unclear. Germline CDR1 and CDR2: SGHTA and FQGNSA. The germline V and J ends were trimmed by 1 base and 3 bases, with 6 bases remaining between them. The CDR3 totals 14 residues. CDR3 region: CASSLDRYTGELFF. CDR3 DNA: TGTGCCAGCAGCTTAGACCGGTACACCGGGGAGCTGTTTTTT.

CDR3 sequence reads: CASSYSGPYGYTF. DNA for the CDR3: TGTGCCAGCAGTTACTCCGGCCCCTATGGCTACACCTTC. The rearrangement links TRBV6-5 to TRBJ1-2; D remains ambiguous. CDR1 and CDR2 from the germline V gene are MNHEY and SVGAGI. This CDR3 comprises 13 residues. Trimming removed 0 bases from V and 4 bases from J, with 6 bases in between.

This rearrangement joins TRBV10-3 to TRBJ1-2; TRBD1 matches at 8 bases. The V segment lost 4 bases and the J segment 10 bases; nucleotides outside the gene matches: 8. Germline lookup yields CDR1 ENHRY and CDR2 SYGVKD. CDR3 length: 13 amino acids. The CDR3 sequence is CAISVHRGANYTF. CDR3 coding DNA: TGTGCCATCAGTGTTCACAGGGGGGCTAACTACACCTTC.

The V call is TRBV12-5, the J call TRBJ2-1; 8 bases are shared with TRBD1. The V gene end was trimmed by 10 bases and the J gene end by 4 bases; junction bases not matched to a gene: 6. Germline V gene lookup returns CDR1 LGHNT and CDR2 FRNRAP. This CDR3 has 13 residues. The DNA for the CDR3 is TGTGCTACCCGACAGGGGACTTACAATGAGCAGTTCTTC. Its protein product is CATRQGTYNEQFF.

This clone was detected a few times. The chain is built from TRBV4-2 and TRBJ2-7, with D unresolved. The ends were cut back, 1 base at V and 7 bases at J, with 14 bases in the middle. There are 14 residues in the CDR3. Germline V CDR1 and CDR2: LGHNA, YNFKEQ. CDR3 sequence reads: CASSQVPGAGEQYF. CDR3 sequence (DNA): TGTGCCAGCAGCCAAGTCCCAGGCGCCGGGGAGCAGTACTTC.